The 6 T cell receptor beta chains reported below all come from one sample, sequenced in a study of T cell responses to AZD1222 COVID-19 vaccine. Produced via immunoSEQ multiplex PCR; TCRdb's table is partial and in-frame only. The data hold some 97,000 clones, with about 88% observed a single time. Source: peripheral blood, taken on day 0 of AZD1222 vaccination. These receptor sequences come from an adult in good health.

This clone appeared a single time. The genes are TRBV4-3 and TRBJ2-1, with 7 bases aligning to TRBD2. This CDR3 is built from 16 residues. CDR1 is LGHNA, CDR2 YSLEER, per germline. The V segment lost 1 base and the J segment 7 bases; nucleotides outside the gene matches: 10. The CDR3: CASSQVRNGRFNEQFF. The CDR3 DNA follows: TGCGCCAGCAGCCAAGTACGTAACGGGAGGTTTAATGAGCAGTTCTTC.

The chain recombines TRBV30 with TRBJ1-2; D unresolved. Trimming left V 5 bases short and J 7 bases short, with 23 bases between. The CDR3 has 15 residues. CDR1 is GTSNPN and CDR2 is SVGIG in the germline V gene (reference sequence). CDR3 DNA: TGTGCCTGGGAAGAGTACAGCAGGCCGCGGACTGGCTACACCTTC. It encodes CAWEEYSRPRTGYTF.

This clone occurred once. This sequence joins TRBV28 and TRBJ2-7; 11 bases align to TRBD2. The trim removed 4 bases at V and 1 base at J, leaving 6 bases unmatched. The germline gives CDR1 MDHEN, CDR2 SYDVKM. The CDR3 totals 16 residues. The CDR3 spells CASSSGGLAVSYEQYF. CDR3 coding DNA: TGTGCCAGCAGTTCCGGGGGACTAGCGGTGTCCTACGAGCAGTACTTC.

This chain uses TRBV27 with TRBJ1-1; TRBD1 agrees at 9 bases. The CDR3 consists of 13 residues. CDR1 MNHEY and CDR2 SMNVEV come from the germline V gene (reference sequence). Trimming removed 5 bases from V and 8 bases from J; junction bases left unmatched: 6. CDR3 DNA: TGTGCCAGCAGTCTTACAGGGGGCGAGGAAGCTTTCTTT. Amino acids: CASSLTGGEEAFF.

This rearrangement joins TRBV7-3 to TRBJ2-2; TRBD2 matches at 12 bases. Germline CDR1 reads SGHTA; CDR2 reads FQGTGA. The CDR3 is 15 amino acids. Trimming took 5 bases from V and 13 from J; bases not matched to a gene: 11. This CDR3 reads CASSPTTSGGGGLFF. The CDR3 coding sequence is TGTGCCAGCAGCCCCACGACTAGCGGGGGAGGCGGGCTGTTTTTT. The full variable domain, rest sourced from reference TRBV7-3 and TRBJ2-2, is GAGVSQTPSNKVTEKGKYVELRCDPISGHTALYWYRQSLGQGPEFLIYFQGTGAADDSGLPNDRFFAVRPEGSVSTLKIQRTERGDSAVYLCASSPTTSGGGGLFFGEGSRLTVL.

This clone was recorded only once. J is TRBJ2-5 and V is TRBV6-5; a possible D gene is TRBD1 (6 bases). Deletions cut 5 bases from V and 1 base from J, with 11 bases between. CDR1 is MNHEY, CDR2 SVGAGI, per germline. There are 14 residues in the CDR3. CDR3 protein: CASSPRTAQETQYF. The CDR3 region has the DNA TGTGCCAGCAGTCCCAGGACAGCCCAAGAGACCCAGTACTTC.